This T cell receptor beta chain was retrieved from a study of spatial heterogeneity in lung cancer. In the study overall: Samples were donated by 72 untreated early-stage non-small cell lung cancer patients.

Time point given: blood at routine non-recurrence follow-up after resection. Without sorting, whole RNA was sequenced from tumor, nontumor lung or frozen PBMC. The table lists this clonotype with many counts. One entry per CDR3 protein, called by TCRdb with MiXCR from the 5' RACE reads. The profile shows 15,000 to 20,000 distinct CDR3 sequences, over 8% of them singletons. V was cut by 0 bases and J by 0 bases, with 5 bases left in between. CDR1 and CDR2 (germline): LGHNA, YNFKEQ. This CDR3 is built from 14 residues. Here the sequenced sample was PBMCs, taken at follow-up. The chain couples TRBV4-2 to TRBJ1-1; no reliable D call. This sequence originates from a female donor with early-stage non-small cell lung cancer. The CDR3 sequence: CASSQDGLNTEAFF. CDR3 in DNA: TGTGCCAGCAGCCAAGATGGGTTGAACACTGAAGCTTTCTTT.